The source of this T cell receptor (beta chain) is a study of T cells in Graves' hyperthyroidism and ophthalmopathy. Study at large: Before treatment of any kind, peripheral blood was taken at initial diagnosis.

The CDR3 extends over 14 amino acids. Germline V gives CDR1 PRHDT, CDR2 FYEKMQ (reference sequence). V lost 5 bases and J 4 bases, leaving 12 bases between the germline ends. Study-wide results and limits: Onset of ophthalmopathy came a median 6.5 months after the model predicted it.

This clonotype appeared many times. Its antigen is currently unknown. RNA transcripts were the template for amplifying TCR beta CDR3 regions. TCR CDR3 underwent first-round RT-PCR with the HTBI primer set. Each CDR3 protein gets one entry after TCRdb re-called the multiplex PCR reads with MiXCR. The sample shows a few hundred thousand distinct CDR3 sequences, around a sixth of them seen only once. Clinical symptoms, serum thyroxine and TRAb, thyroid ultrasound and orbital computed tomography together formed the diagnostic basis. The sample was blood. The clonotype comes from a man between 18 and 29 years old with Graves' ophthalmopathy. The chain is built from TRBV13 and TRBJ2-4; D is unresolved. The DNA of the CDR3 is TGTGCCAGCAGCCCCCCTGGGCCGAAAAACATTCAGTACTTC. The encoded protein is CASSPPGPKNIQYF.